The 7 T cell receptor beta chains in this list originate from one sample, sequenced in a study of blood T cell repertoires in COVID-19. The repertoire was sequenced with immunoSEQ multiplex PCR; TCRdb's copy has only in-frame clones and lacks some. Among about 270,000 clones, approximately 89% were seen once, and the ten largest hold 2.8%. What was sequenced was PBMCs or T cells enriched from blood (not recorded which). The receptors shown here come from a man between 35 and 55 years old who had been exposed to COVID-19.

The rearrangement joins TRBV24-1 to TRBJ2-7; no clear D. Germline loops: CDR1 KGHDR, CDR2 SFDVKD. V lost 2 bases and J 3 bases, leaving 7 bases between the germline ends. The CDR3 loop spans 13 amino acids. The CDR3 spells CATSDSRGYEQYF. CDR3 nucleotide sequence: TGTGCCACCAGTGATTCCCGAGGCTACGAGCAGTACTTC.

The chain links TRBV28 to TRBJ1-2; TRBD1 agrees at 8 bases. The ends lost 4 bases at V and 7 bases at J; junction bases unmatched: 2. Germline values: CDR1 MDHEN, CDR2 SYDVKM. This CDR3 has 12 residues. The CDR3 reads CASSSTGGGYTF. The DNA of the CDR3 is TGTGCCAGCAGTTCCACAGGGGGTGGCTACACCTTC.

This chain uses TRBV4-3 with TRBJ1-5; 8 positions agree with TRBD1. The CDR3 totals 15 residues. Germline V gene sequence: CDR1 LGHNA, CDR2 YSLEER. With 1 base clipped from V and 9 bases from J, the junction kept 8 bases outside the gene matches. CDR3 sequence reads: CASSQGAGGEWPQHF. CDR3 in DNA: TGCGCCAGCAGCCAAGGGGCAGGGGGCGAATGGCCCCAGCATTTT.

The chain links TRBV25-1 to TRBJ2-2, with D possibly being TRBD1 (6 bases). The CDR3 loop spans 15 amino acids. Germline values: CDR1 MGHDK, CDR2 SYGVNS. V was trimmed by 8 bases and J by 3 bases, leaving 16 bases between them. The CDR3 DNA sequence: TGTGCCAGCCGCCGGGACATTGCTGACACCGGGGAGCTGTTTTTT. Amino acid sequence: CASRRDIADTGELFF.

CDR3 in DNA: TGCGCCAGCAGCCAATCCTGGAACACCGGGGAGCTGTTTTTT. Translating it yields CASSQSWNTGELFF. The chain joins TRBV4-1 to TRBJ2-2, with D unresolved. Germline loops: CDR1 MGHRA, CDR2 YSYEKL. V dropped 2 bases and J dropped 1 base, with 5 bases sitting between them. CDR3 length: 14 amino acids.

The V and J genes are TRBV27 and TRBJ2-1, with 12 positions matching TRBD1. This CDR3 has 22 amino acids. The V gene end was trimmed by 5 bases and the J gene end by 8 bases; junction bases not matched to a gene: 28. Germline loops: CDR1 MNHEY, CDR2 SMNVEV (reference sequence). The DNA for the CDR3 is TGTGCCAGCAGTCCCACCACCCCCTTTCCAACCTTGGGGACAGGGGGCCAATATGAGCAGTTCTTC. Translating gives CASSPTTPFPTLGTGGQYEQFF.

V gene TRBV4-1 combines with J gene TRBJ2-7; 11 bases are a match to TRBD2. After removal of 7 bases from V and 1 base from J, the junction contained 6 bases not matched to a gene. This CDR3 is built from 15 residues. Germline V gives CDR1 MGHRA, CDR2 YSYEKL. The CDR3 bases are TGCGCCAGCACAACCGTAGCGGGAGGGTCCTACGAGCAGTACTTC. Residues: CASTTVAGGSYEQYF.